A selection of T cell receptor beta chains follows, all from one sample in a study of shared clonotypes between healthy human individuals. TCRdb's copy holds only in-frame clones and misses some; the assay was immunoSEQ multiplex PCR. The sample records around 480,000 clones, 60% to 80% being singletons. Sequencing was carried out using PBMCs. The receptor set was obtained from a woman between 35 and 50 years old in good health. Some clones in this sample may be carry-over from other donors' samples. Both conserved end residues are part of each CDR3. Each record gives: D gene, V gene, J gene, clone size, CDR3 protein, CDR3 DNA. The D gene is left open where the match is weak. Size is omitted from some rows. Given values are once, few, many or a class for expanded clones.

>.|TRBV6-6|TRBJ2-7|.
CASSLSSYEQYF
TGTGCCAGCAGTTTATCCTCCTACGAGCAGTACTTC
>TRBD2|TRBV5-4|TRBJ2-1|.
CASSPWTSGRSNEQFF
TGTGCCAGCAGCCCCTGGACTAGCGGGAGGTCGAATGAGCAGTTCTTC
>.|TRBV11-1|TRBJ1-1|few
CASSPWGRDTEAFF
TGTGCCAGCAGTCCTTGGGGGAGGGACACTGAAGCTTTCTTT
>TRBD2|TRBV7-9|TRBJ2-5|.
CASSGLAGPGTQYF
TGTGCCAGCAGCGGCCTAGCGGGTCCCGGGACCCAGTACTTC
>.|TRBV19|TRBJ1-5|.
CASSIRSGNQPQHF
TGTGCCAGTAGTATTCGGTCAGGGAATCAGCCCCAGCATTTT
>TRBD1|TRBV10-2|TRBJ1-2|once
CASSAETPGQSRGGYTF
TGCGCCAGCAGCGCCGAAACCCCGGGACAGTCAAGAGGTGGCTACACCTTC
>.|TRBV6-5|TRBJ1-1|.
CASKTGWGNTEAFF
TGTGCCAGCAAAACAGGGTGGGGGAACACTGAAGCTTTCTTT
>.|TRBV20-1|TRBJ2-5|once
CSARAQETQYF
TGCAGTGCTAGAGCACAAGAGACCCAGTACTTC
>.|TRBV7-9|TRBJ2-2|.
CASSLVGPGELFF
TGTGCCAGCAGCTTAGTCGGCCCCGGGGAGCTGTTTTTT
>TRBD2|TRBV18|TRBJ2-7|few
CASSPTGLAGDHEQYF
TGTGCCAGCTCACCGACCGGGTTAGCGGGAGACCACGAGCAGTACTTC
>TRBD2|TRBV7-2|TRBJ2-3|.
CASRMAGVPDTQYF
TGTGCCAGCAGAATGGCGGGAGTCCCAGATACGCAGTATTTT
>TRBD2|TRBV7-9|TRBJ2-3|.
CASSTPPAGGRADTQYF
TGTGCCAGCAGCACTCCCCCCGCGGGGGGGCGTGCAGATACGCAGTATTTT
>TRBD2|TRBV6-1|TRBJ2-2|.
CASTRTSANTGELFF
TGTGCCAGCACCAGGACTAGCGCGAACACCGGGGAGCTGTTTTTT
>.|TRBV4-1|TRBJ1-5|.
CASRIGACNQPQHF
TGCGCCAGCAGGATTGGGGCGTGCAATCAGCCCCAGCATTTT
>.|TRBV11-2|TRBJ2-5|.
CASSLWLGSQETQYF
TGTGCCAGCAGCTTATGGCTGGGCAGTCAAGAGACCCAGTACTTC
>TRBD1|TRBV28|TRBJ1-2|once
CASSQTGVGYTF
TGTGCCAGCAGTCAGACAGGGGTTGGCTACACCTTC
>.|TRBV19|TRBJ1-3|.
CASSSSRLRSGNTIYF
TGTGCCAGTAGTAGCTCCCGCCTGAGGTCTGGAAACACCATATATTTT
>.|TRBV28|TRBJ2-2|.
CASRAVGGELFF
TGTGCCAGCAGGGCGGTAGGGGGGGAGCTGTTTTTT
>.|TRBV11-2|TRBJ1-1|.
CASSLRQNTEAFF
TGTGCCAGCAGCTTAAGACAGAACACTGAAGCTTTCTTT
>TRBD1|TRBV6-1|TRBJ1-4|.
CASSAGGGEKLFF
TGTGCCAGCAGTGCAGGGGGAGGAGAAAAACTGTTTTTT
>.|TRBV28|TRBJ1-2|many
CASSPTGWTWGYTF
TGTGCCAGCAGCCCTACAGGGTGGACCTGGGGCTACACCTTC
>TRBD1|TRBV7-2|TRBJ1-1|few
CASSPWTGGRVFFTEAFF
TGTGCCAGCAGCCCGTGGACAGGGGGCCGAGTGTTTTTCACTGAAGCTTTCTTT
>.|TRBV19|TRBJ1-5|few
CASRITSNQPQHF
TGTGCCAGTAGGATCACTAGCAATCAGCCCCAGCATTTT
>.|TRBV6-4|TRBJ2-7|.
CAPTYEQYF
TGTGCCCCCACCTACGAGCAGTACTTC
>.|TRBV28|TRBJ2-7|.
CASSKGGTYEQYF
TGTGCCAGCAGTAAAGGGGGGACCTACGAGCAGTACTTC
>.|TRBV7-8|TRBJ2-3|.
CASSLGSLWTDTQYF
TGTGCCAGCAGCTTAGGTTCACTTTGGACAGATACGCAGTATTTT
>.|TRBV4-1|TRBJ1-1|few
CASSQGRAEAFF
TGCGCCAGCAGCCAGGGGAGGGCTGAAGCTTTCTTT
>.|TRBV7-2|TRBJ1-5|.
CASSSGHSGDQPQHF
TGTGCCAGCAGCTCAGGGCACTCCGGGGATCAGCCCCAGCATTTT
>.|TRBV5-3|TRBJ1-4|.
CARSPPTGHNEKLFF
TGTGCCAGAAGCCCCCCGACAGGACATAATGAAAAACTGTTTTTT
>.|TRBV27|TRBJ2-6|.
CASSLGFSLPSGANVLTF
TGTGCCAGCAGTTTAGGGTTCTCCCTTCCGTCTGGGGCCAACGTCCTGACTTTC
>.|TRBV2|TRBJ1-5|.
CASSGTAPGGPQHF
TGTGCCAGCAGTGGGACAGCCCCCGGTGGGCCCCAGCATTTT